This TCR beta chain came from a study of blood T cell repertoires in COVID-19. The table came from immunoSEQ multiplex PCR; TCRdb's copy has only in-frame clones and leaves some out. The table lists around 95,000 clones, about 84% of them singletons. The CDR3 is made up of 12 amino acids. Deletions cut 10 bases from V and 7 bases from J, with 14 bases between. The germline V gene has CDR1 LNHDA and CDR2 SQIVND (reference sequence). The rearrangement links TRBV19 to TRBJ2-1; perhaps TRBD2 as D (5 bases). The sequenced material came from peripheral blood. This sequence originates from a woman aged 80 or over with acute or convalescent COVID-19. CDR3 region: CATSEGWNEQFF. The CDR3 DNA is TGTGCCACCTCTGAGGGCTGGAATGAGCAGTTCTTC.